Presented here are 4 T cell receptor beta chains from one specimen sequenced in a study of cytomegalovirus exposure and HLA in healthy donors. Use of 60 Vbeta and 13 Jbeta primers characterized the PCR. The data were produced by immunoSEQ multiplex PCR, yet TCRdb's version contains in-frame clones alone and is incomplete. Among 100,000 to 150,000 clones listed, over 65% were seen once. The sample comprised PBMCs. The receptors come from a man in his forties in good health and CMV-seropositive.

This clone was recorded only once. The rearrangement uses TRBV19 and TRBJ1-1, with TRBD1 matching 9 bases. Germline V gene lookup returns CDR1 LNHDA and CDR2 SQIVND (reference sequence). The V and J ends lost 3 bases and 4 bases, in that order; junction bases with no gene match: 3. The CDR3 runs to 14 residues. CDR3 sequence reads: CASSILQGATEAFF. The CDR3 nucleotides read TGTGCCAGTAGTATTTTACAGGGGGCCACTGAAGCTTTCTTT.

The CDR3 coding sequence is TGTGCCACGTCCAGGGATGGCTACACCTTC. Amino acids: CATSRDGYTF. The rearrangement uses TRBV6-1 and TRBJ1-2, with a weak D call TRBD1 (5 bases). The germline V gene encodes CDR1 MNHNS and CDR2 SASEGT. V was clipped by 10 bases and J by 6 bases, with 9 bases between them. The CDR3 is 10 residues long.

The table lists this clone with a few counts. As DNA, the CDR3 is TGTGCCAGCAGTTACAGGGAGTTTCAGCCCCAGCATTTT. Translation gives CASSYREFQPQHF. The V and J genes are TRBV27 and TRBJ1-5; D may be TRBD1 (6 bases). Germline values: CDR1 MNHEY, CDR2 SMNVEV (reference sequence). This CDR3 has 13 amino acids. Deletions cut 4 bases from V and 6 bases from J, with 10 bases between.

V gene TRBV5-5 combines with J gene TRBJ2-7; D is possibly TRBD1 (6 bases). V shed 0 bases and J shed 3 bases, with 22 bases lying between them. The CDR3 is made up of 18 amino acids. Germline assignment: CDR1 SGHKS and CDR2 YYEKEE (reference sequence). DNA for the CDR3: TGTGCCAGCAGCTTGGATGGTCTCCGGGACACCTTTAACTACGAGCAGTACTTC. Its translation is CASSLDGLRDTFNYEQYF.